This passage covers 20 T cell receptor beta chains from one sample sequenced in a study of beta chain features in type 1 diabetes. General study results and limits: Shortening that was moderate but significant affected the TCRB CDR3s of Type 1 diabetes patients in all four CD4+ subsets.

These TCRs are of unknown antigen specificity. cDNA synthesis used the whole RNA isolate, giving expressed TCRB sequences. Sequenced by immunoSEQ multiplex PCR; TCRdb stores in-frame clones only, minus some. The top ten clones hold about 0.015% of a sample with fewer than 450,000 clones, less than 15% of them seen once. The sample taken for sequencing was naive CD4+ T cells from blood. The receptors shown here come from a woman aged 18-29 years with type 1 diabetes.

V and J are TRBV7-9 and TRBJ2-1, with TRBD1 matching over 10 bases. Germline CDR1 is SEHNR and CDR2 is FQNEAQ (reference sequence). The CDR3 spans 14 residues. V shed 5 bases, J shed 7 bases, and the junction held 5 bases outside the gene matches. The DNA of the CDR3 is TGTGCCAGCAGCAGCGGGACAGGGGAGAATGAGCAGTTCTTC. Its translation: CASSSGTGENEQFF.

The chain has TRBV15 and TRBJ2-5; 8 bases are shared with TRBD2. Germline V gene sequence: CDR1 LNHNV, CDR2 YYDKDF (reference sequence). This CDR3 is 16 amino acids long. Germline trimming cut 5 bases from V and 5 bases from J; bases unmatched to any gene: 13. The CDR3 DNA reads TGTGCCACCAGCCATGGGATAGCGGGAATTCTGGAGACCCAGTACTTC. Encoded protein: CATSHGIAGILETQYF.

J is TRBJ2-7 and V is TRBV27, with 7 nucleotides matching TRBD1. The V and J ends lost 4 bases and 2 bases, in that order; junction bases with no gene match: 11. Germline V gene data show CDR1 as MNHEY and CDR2 as SMNVEV (reference sequence). The CDR3 extends over 16 amino acids. The CDR3 DNA is TGTGCCAGCAGTTGGGACAGTCCTACTGTCCCCTACGAGCAGTACTTC. Protein sequence: CASSWDSPTVPYEQYF.

This clone was seen a handful of times. As DNA, the CDR3 is TGCGCCAGCAGCCAAGGGACTAGCGGGTACTACGAGCAGTACGTC. This encodes CASSQGTSGYYEQYV. The rearrangement links TRBV4-1 to TRBJ2-7, with 11 bases lining up with TRBD2. Germline V gene sequence: CDR1 MGHRA, CDR2 YSYEKL. This CDR3 has 15 amino acids. Trimming removed 1 base from V and 3 bases from J; junction bases left unmatched: 2.

This rearrangement joins TRBV27 to TRBJ2-7, with a possible D match to TRBD2 (6 bases). The germline CDR1 and CDR2 sequences are MNHEY and SMNVEV (reference sequence). V gave up 8 bases and J gave up 4 bases, with 24 bases separating them. The CDR3 totals 16 residues. The CDR3 nucleotides read TGTGCCAGCTCCCCTATAGGAGTAGCGGCCCGGTACGAGCAGTACTTC. Its translation is CASSPIGVAARYEQYF.

The rearrangement uses TRBV15 and TRBJ1-5, with TRBD1 matching 8 bases. This CDR3 region has 15 residues. J lost 3 bases, V lost 1 base, and 2 bases had no gene match. Germline CDR1 LNHNV, CDR2 YYDKDF (reference sequence). CDR3 bases: TGTGCCACCAGCAGAGCGGACAGGGTCAATCAGCCCCAGCATTTT. Amino acids: CATSRADRVNQPQHF. Full variable domain (outside the CDR3, taken from reference TRBV15 and TRBJ1-5): DAMVIQNPRYQVTQFGKPVTLSCSQTLNHNVMYWYQQKSSQAPKLLFHYYDKDFNNEADTPDNFQSRRPNTSFCFLDIRSPGLGDTAMYLCATSRADRVNQPQHFGDGTRLSIL.

The chain links TRBV4-3 to TRBJ2-1; 12 nucleotides align to TRBD2. The CDR3 is 16 amino acids. The V gene's germline CDR1 is LGHNA and CDR2 YSLEER. J lost 4 bases, V lost 3 bases, and 4 bases had no gene match. DNA for the CDR3: TGCGCCAGCAGCCAGGTACTAGCGGGAGGATACAATGAGCAGTTCTTC. Its protein product is CASSQVLAGGYNEQFF.

Here the CDR3 DNA reads TGTGCCAGCAGTAGACAAGGGGTCACCTACGAGCAGTACGTC. It yields the protein CASSRQGVTYEQYV. The chain is built from TRBV6-6 and TRBJ2-7; tentatively, D is TRBD1 (5 bases). Germline V lookup: CDR1 MNHNY, CDR2 SVGAGI (reference sequence). The length of the CDR3 is 14 residues. The V gene lost 5 bases and the J gene lost 2 bases, with 13 bases spanning the gap.

In this sample, this clone turned up a few times. The chain uses TRBV30 and TRBJ2-3; 7 bases align to TRBD2. The CDR3 extends over 14 amino acids. Germline CDR1 and CDR2: GTSNPN and SVGIG (reference sequence). The ends lost 0 bases at V and 7 bases at J; junction bases unmatched: 7. This chain's CDR3 is CAWSVAGAVNTQYF. The CDR3 DNA is TGTGCCTGGAGTGTGGCGGGAGCAGTAAATACGCAGTATTTT.

This clone was recorded at least ten times. This sequence joins TRBV18 and TRBJ2-5, with D unclear. V gave up 1 base and J gave up 4 bases, with 4 bases separating them. Germline V gene lookup returns CDR1 KGHSH and CDR2 LQKENI. The CDR3 consists of 12 residues. CDR3 coding DNA: TGTGCCAGCTCACCACTCGGAGAGACCCAGTACTTC. Translation: CASSPLGETQYF.

The CDR3 nucleotides read TGCGCCAGCAGCTTGGCTAGCGGGAGTACCGGGGAGCTGTTTTTT. It translates to CASSLASGSTGELFF. This chain links TRBV5-1 with TRBJ2-2; 10 bases align to TRBD2. CDR3 length equals 15 residues. V lost 0 bases, J lost 5 bases, and 1 base stayed unmatched. Germline V gives CDR1 SGHRS, CDR2 YFSETQ.

This clone has just a few counts. The rearrangement joins TRBV19 to TRBJ1-5; 7 nucleotides match TRBD1. The CDR3 runs 13 residues. Germline values: CDR1 LNHDA, CDR2 SQIVND (reference sequence). Losses at the gene ends were 7 bases for V and 6 bases for J; bases not matched to a gene: 6. The CDR3 spells CASNDRVPQPQHF. The CDR3, as DNA: TGTGCCAGTAACGACAGGGTCCCTCAGCCCCAGCATTTT.

In this sample, this clone turned up a few times. V and J are TRBV23-1 and TRBJ2-1, with 8 bases identical to TRBD2. TRBV23-1 is an ORF, with its function uncertain. The CDR3 contains 15 residues. V was clipped by 8 bases and J by 7 bases; unmatched bases: 13. This CDR3 reads CASLSQTSGRNEQFF. In nucleotides, the CDR3 is TGCGCCAGCCTGTCTCAAACTAGCGGTAGAAATGAGCAGTTCTTC.

V gene TRBV18 combines with J gene TRBJ2-2; D unclear. The germline V and J ends were trimmed by 3 bases and 0 bases, with 11 bases remaining between them. The germline V gene has CDR1 KGHSH and CDR2 LQKENI. This CDR3 spans 16 amino acids. The CDR3 spells CASSPFPVANTGELFF. DNA for the CDR3: TGTGCCAGCTCACCTTTTCCAGTCGCGAACACCGGGGAGCTGTTTTTT.

The chain has TRBV6-5 and TRBJ2-5; possible D gene TRBD1, 6 bases. CDR1 and CDR2 (germline): MNHEY, SVGAGI. V was clipped by 3 bases and J by 5 bases, with 10 bases between them. The CDR3 consists of 13 residues. In DNA, the CDR3 is TGTGCCAGCAGTTATGGACAGTGGGAGACCCAGTACTTC. Its translation is CASSYGQWETQYF.

In this sample, this clone turned up a few times. The V and J genes are TRBV5-4 and TRBJ1-2; D not resolved. Germline V CDR1 and CDR2: SGHNT, YYREEE (reference sequence). This CDR3 has 15 residues. Trimming took off 4 bases at V and 2 bases at J, with 15 bases between the two ends. CDR3 amino acids: CASSPVGRSNYGYTF. DNA for the CDR3: TGTGCCAGCAGCCCGGTGGGCAGGTCCAACTATGGCTACACCTTC.

This chain links TRBV6-5 with TRBJ2-7, with 10 bases lining up with TRBD1. The V gene end was trimmed by 5 bases and the J gene end by 4 bases; junction bases not matched to a gene: 8. Germline assignment: CDR1 MNHEY and CDR2 SVGAGI. CDR3 size: 15 residues. CDR3 DNA: TGTGCCAGCAGTACCTTTGGGACAGGGGAGTACGAGCAGTACTTC. This codes for CASSTFGTGEYEQYF.

The chain joins TRBV18 to TRBJ2-7; 9 bases map to TRBD1. The CDR3 covers 16 residues. J was trimmed by 2 bases and V by 2 bases; bases with no gene match: 7. Germline V gives CDR1 KGHSH, CDR2 LQKENI. The DNA for the CDR3 is TGTGCCAGCTCACCAGTGGGACAGGGAACCCCCTACGAGCAGTACTTC. Its translation is CASSPVGQGTPYEQYF.

V gene TRBV7-9 combines with J gene TRBJ2-1; the match to TRBD2 covers 10 bases. This CDR3 is 17 amino acids long. Germline CDR1 SEHNR, CDR2 FQNEAQ (reference sequence). The V segment lost 5 bases and the J segment 8 bases; nucleotides outside the gene matches: 15. DNA for the CDR3: TGTGCCAGCAGCCCCTTCCAGGGGCTAGCGGGAGAGTATGAGCAGTTCTTC. Its translation: CASSPFQGLAGEYEQFF.

The chain recombines TRBV15 with TRBJ2-7; 11 nucleotides match TRBD2. Looked up from germline, CDR1 is LNHNV and CDR2 is YYDKDF (reference sequence). V lost 0 bases, J lost 7 bases, and 5 bases stayed unmatched. The CDR3 loop spans 15 amino acids. The CDR3 is CATSRESLAGGEQYF. The CDR3, as DNA: TGTGCCACCAGCAGAGAATCTCTAGCGGGAGGAGAGCAGTACTTC. Full variable domain (missing parts from reference TRBV15 and TRBJ2-7): DAMVIQNPRYQVTQFGKPVTLSCSQTLNHNVMYWYQQKSSQAPKLLFHYYDKDFNNEADTPDNFQSRRPNTSFCFLDIRSPGLGDTAMYLCATSRESLAGGEQYFGPGTRLTVT.